The 3 T cell receptor beta chains listed next were all sequenced from one sample in a study of identifying expanded T cells in peripheral blood. Profiled with immunoSEQ multiplex PCR; TCRdb holds only in-frame clones, not every one. The data show tens of thousands of clones, roughly 89% seen once. Sequencing was carried out using blood. Every receptor here comes from a person aged 18-70 years in good health.

This clone was observed once. The chain has TRBV5-6 and TRBJ1-5; 7 bases line up with TRBD1. CDR1 is SGHDT, CDR2 YYEEEE, per germline. V shed 4 bases, J shed 2 bases, and the junction held 9 bases outside the gene matches. There are 16 residues in the CDR3. Written as DNA, the CDR3 is TGTGCCAGCAGCGCACGGACAGGTGGGGGCAATCAGCCCCAGCATTTT. The encoded protein is CASSARTGGGNQPQHF.

This clone has at least ten counts. This chain joins TRBV5-1 and TRBJ2-2; TRBD1 matches 11 bases. Trimming took 3 bases from V and 5 from J; bases not matched to a gene: 3. The CDR3 is 15 residues long. CDR1 and CDR2 (germline): SGHRS, YFSETQ. The CDR3 protein is CASSWDRGITGELFF. The DNA of the CDR3 is TGCGCCAGCAGCTGGGACAGGGGGATTACCGGGGAGCTGTTTTTT.

The chain joins TRBV19 to TRBJ1-2; a possible D gene is TRBD1 (5 bases). The CDR3 runs to 13 residues. In germline, CDR1 is LNHDA, CDR2 SQIVND (reference sequence). V lost 5 bases to trimming and J lost 6 bases, with 13 bases between them. The CDR3 coding sequence is TGTGCCAGTAGTCCAGGGAGAGGCGATGGCTACACCTTC. Amino acids: CASSPGRGDGYTF.